This TCR beta chain derives from a study of blood T cell repertoires in COVID-19. Whole-study context: Specimens from acute and convalescent COVID-19 originated in the United States, Italy and Spain. From T cells, B-cell-depleted T cells, or PBMCs came the material, which was cDNA or gDNA.

In its sample, this clone was seen a few times. Participant ages covered roughly 18 to 89 years across 24 US areas. Clinical history reported by participants formed the basis on which cohorts were assigned. Sequencing used immunoSEQ multiplex PCR; TCRdb keeps in-frame clones, though not all of them. The sample shows around 200,000 clones, 86% of them seen only once. Unmatched junction bases numbered 5, after V lost 1 base and J lost 5 bases. The CDR3 extends over 15 amino acids. Germline-derived CDR1 and CDR2 are SGHDT and YYEEEE. Material for sequencing was PBMCs or T cells enriched from blood (not recorded which). The sequence was collected from a woman aged 35 to 49 with acute COVID-19. The rearrangement joins TRBV5-6 to TRBJ1-5, with 8 bases matching TRBD1. The CDR3 loop is CASSLLDRGDQPQHF. The CDR3 DNA reads TGTGCCAGCAGCTTGCTAGACAGGGGTGATCAGCCCCAGCATTTT.